This T cell receptor (beta chain) was captured by sequencing in a study of T-cell memory formation after mild COVID-19. In the study overall: Clusters of TCRs were largely donor specific. Broader study findings: The authors left the SARS-CoV-2 specificity of second-wave clones peaking on day 37 unconfirmed. Memory sampled before infection contained some responding clones, suggesting cross-reactive memory joined.

One entry per CDR3 protein, called by TCRdb with MiXCR from the 5' RACE reads. The table lists 550,000 to 600,000 distinct CDR3 sequences, roughly 17% of them singletons. A word on this clonotype: No antigen is known for it.

CDR3 size: 15 residues. CDR1 and CDR2 from the germline V gene are SGHRS and YFSETQ. V was trimmed by 0 bases and J by 7 bases, leaving 11 bases between them. The chain links TRBV5-1 to TRBJ1-6, with TRBD1 as a possible D gene (5 bases). The clonotype was recovered from an adult woman who had mild COVID-19 (a few samples of this study predate the infection). Cell type and time point are not known. Sequenced sample: PBMCs or a T cell subset sorted from them (not recorded which). CDR3 sequence (DNA): TGCGCCAGCAGCTTGGGAGGGACCAAGAATTCACCCCTCCACTTT. It translates to CASSLGGTKNSPLHF.